Presented here are 6 T cell receptor beta chains from one specimen sequenced in a study of OX40 agonist ivuxolimab in advanced cancers. The assay was immunoSEQ multiplex PCR, and TCRdb's table has in-frame clones only and misses some. The repertoire includes fewer than 85,000 clones, 70% to 90% of them detected once, and over 0.9% sits in the top ten. This material consisted of CD4+ or CD8+ T cells sorted from blood, taken in a trial of the OX40 agonist ivuxolimab. The receptors originated from an adult with an advanced solid tumor such as melanoma, head and neck, liver or kidney cancer.

V usage is TRBV11-2 and J usage is TRBJ1-1; 7 bases are shared with TRBD1. The CDR3 is 13 residues long. J lost 5 bases, V lost 4 bases, and 4 bases had no gene match. CDR1 SGHAT and CDR2 FQNNGV come from the germline V gene. The DNA of the CDR3 is TGTGCCAGCAGCTCCGACAGGGCTACTGAAGCTTTCTTT. Protein product: CASSSDRATEAFF.

The V call is TRBV18, the J call TRBJ1-1, with a tentative D call TRBD1 (6 bases). CDR1 and CDR2 from the germline V gene are KGHSH and LQKENI. CDR3 length: 16 amino acids. V lost 3 bases to trimming and J lost 5 bases, with 19 bases between them. This chain's CDR3 is CASSPPGLGARTEAFF. The CDR3 DNA reads as TGTGCCAGCTCACCCCCGGGATTGGGGGCAAGGACTGAAGCTTTCTTT.

In this sample, this clone turned up a few times. V usage is TRBV28 and J usage is TRBJ2-5, with a weak D call TRBD2 (6 bases). Looked up from germline, CDR1 is MDHEN and CDR2 is SYDVKM. The ends were cut back, 3 bases at V and 3 bases at J, with 17 bases in the middle. The length of the CDR3 is 16 residues. The DNA of the CDR3 is TGTGCCAGCAGTTTTTGGGGCAGATCTAGCGAAGAGACCCAGTACTTC. Encoded protein: CASSFWGRSSEETQYF.

This sequence joins TRBV7-9 and TRBJ2-1, with 8 bases identical to TRBD2. V dropped 5 bases and J dropped 2; count of bases not matched to a gene: 5. Germline V gene sequence: CDR1 SEHNR, CDR2 FQNEAQ (reference sequence). The CDR3 totals 15 residues. CDR3 sequence reads: CASSLSAGAYNEQFF. Written as DNA, the CDR3 is TGTGCCAGCAGCCTGTCAGCGGGGGCCTACAATGAGCAGTTCTTC.

With respect to this clone: A much larger clone sits a single nucleotide away, making a read error possible. This rearrangement joins TRBV11-1 to TRBJ2-1; TRBD2 matches 7 bases. Germline CDR1 reads SGHAT; CDR2 reads FQDESV (reference sequence). The CDR3 is 13 residues long. J was trimmed by 7 bases and V by 5 bases; bases with no gene match: 5. The CDR3 nucleotides are TGTGCCAGCAGCCCCCAACTAGCGAATGAGCAGTTCTTC. This codes for CASSPQLANEQFF.

The sample holds one count of this clone. The chain employs TRBV19 and TRBJ2-7; perhaps TRBD1 as D (6 bases). The V gene lost 3 bases and the J gene lost 5 bases, with 11 bases spanning the gap. This CDR3 comprises 13 residues. Germline V gives CDR1 LNHDA, CDR2 SQIVND (reference sequence). The CDR3 here is CASSMGARDEQYF. The DNA of the CDR3 is TGTGCCAGTAGTATGGGGGCCCGTGACGAGCAGTACTTC.